This record concerns one T cell receptor (beta chain) sequence. Its antigen is currently unknown. Only in-frame clones appear in the TCRdb table, and some are missing; sequencing was by immunoSEQ multiplex PCR. The sample holds about 84,000 clones, roughly 87% seen once. The data were obtained in a study of OX40 agonist ivuxolimab in advanced cancers. For the study at large: At doses from 0.01 to 10 mg/kg, patients were given intravenous ivuxolimab every 2 weeks. Aged about 20 to 80 with a mean of about 63 years, they were 82.7% male. Findings and limits, study-wide: Clonal expansion from baseline to week 6 occurred in both CD4+ and CD8+ T cells.

No patient had autoimmune disease or received systemic immunosuppression. The input for sequencing was CD4+ or CD8+ T cells sorted from blood, taken in a trial of the OX40 agonist ivuxolimab. The receptor was derived from an adult with an advanced solid tumor such as melanoma, head and neck, liver or kidney cancer.

For the CDR3, the DNA is TGTGCCAGCAGCCCGCAGGGCCTCTCCTATAATTCACCCCTCCACTTT. It is translated as CASSPQGLSYNSPLHF. The V call is TRBV5-4, the J call TRBJ1-6; possibly TRBD1 for D (5 bases). Germline CDR1 is SGHNT and CDR2 is YYREEE (reference sequence). V gave up 4 bases and J gave up 0 bases, with 11 bases separating them. This CDR3 region has 16 residues.